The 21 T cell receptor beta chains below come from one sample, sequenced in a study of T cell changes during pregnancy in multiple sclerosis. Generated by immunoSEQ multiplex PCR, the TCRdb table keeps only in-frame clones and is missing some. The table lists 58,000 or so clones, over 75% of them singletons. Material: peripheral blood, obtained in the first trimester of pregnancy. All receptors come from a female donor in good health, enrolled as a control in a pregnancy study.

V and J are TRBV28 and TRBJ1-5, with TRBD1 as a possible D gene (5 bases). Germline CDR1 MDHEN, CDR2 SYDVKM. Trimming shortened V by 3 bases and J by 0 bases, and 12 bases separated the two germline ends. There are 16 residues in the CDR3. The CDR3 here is CASSLGGGYSNQPQHF. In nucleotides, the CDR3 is TGTGCCAGCAGTTTGGGGGGGGGATATAGCAATCAGCCCCAGCATTTT.

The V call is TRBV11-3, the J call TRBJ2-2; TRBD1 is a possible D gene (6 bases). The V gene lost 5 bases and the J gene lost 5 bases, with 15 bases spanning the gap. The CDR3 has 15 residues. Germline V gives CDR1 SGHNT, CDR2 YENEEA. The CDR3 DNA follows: TGTGCCAGCAGCAAAGAAGTAGGGGGAACCGGGGAGCTGTTTTTT. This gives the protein CASSKEVGGTGELFF. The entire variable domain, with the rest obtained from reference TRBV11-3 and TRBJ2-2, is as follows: EAGVVQSPRYKIIEKKQPVAFWCNPISGHNTLYWYLQNLGQGPELLIRYENEEAVDDSQLPKDRFSAERLKGVDSTLKIQPAELGDSAVYLCASSKEVGGTGELFFGEGSRLTVL.

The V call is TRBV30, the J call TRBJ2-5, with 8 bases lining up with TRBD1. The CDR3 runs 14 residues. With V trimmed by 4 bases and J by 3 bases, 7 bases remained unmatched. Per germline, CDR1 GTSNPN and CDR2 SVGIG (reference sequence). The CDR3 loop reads CAWTPGGLEETQYF. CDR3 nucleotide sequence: TGTGCCTGGACGCCAGGGGGCCTTGAAGAGACCCAGTACTTC. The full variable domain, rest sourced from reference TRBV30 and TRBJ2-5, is SQTIHQWPATLVQPVGSPLSLECTVEGTSNPNLYWYRQAAGRGLQLLFYSVGIGQISSEVPQNLSASRPQDRQFILSSKKLLLSDSGFYLCAWTPGGLEETQYFGPGTRLLVL.

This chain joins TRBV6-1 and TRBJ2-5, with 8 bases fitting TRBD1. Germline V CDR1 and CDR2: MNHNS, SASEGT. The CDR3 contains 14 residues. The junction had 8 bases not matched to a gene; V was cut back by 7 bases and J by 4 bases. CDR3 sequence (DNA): TGTGCCAGCAAGGGGCAGGGGGCGTCAGAGACCCAGTACTTC. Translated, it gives CASKGQGASETQYF.

This CDR3 reads CASSGTGTTEAFF. The CDR3 region has the DNA TGCGCCAGCAGCGGGACGGGGACTACTGAAGCTTTCTTT. The chain employs TRBV5-1 and TRBJ1-1; D may be TRBD1 (5 bases). In germline, CDR1 is SGHRS, CDR2 YFSETQ. The germline V and J ends were trimmed by 4 bases and 5 bases, with 12 bases remaining between them. The CDR3 spans 13 residues. The full variable domain, its missing parts supplied by reference TRBV5-1 and TRBJ1-1, is KAGVTQTPRYLIKTRGQQVTLSCSPISGHRSVSWYQQTPGQGLQFLFEYFSETQRNKGNFPGRFSGRQFSNSRSEMNVSTLELGDSALYLCASSGTGTTEAFFGQGTRLTVV.

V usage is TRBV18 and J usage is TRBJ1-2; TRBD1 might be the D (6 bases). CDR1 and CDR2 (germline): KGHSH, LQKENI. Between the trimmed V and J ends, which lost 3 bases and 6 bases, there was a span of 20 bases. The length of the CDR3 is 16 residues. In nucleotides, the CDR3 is TGTGCCAGCTCACCGTCGGGGAACAGGGCAAGGGATGGCTACACCTTC. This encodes CASSPSGNRARDGYTF.

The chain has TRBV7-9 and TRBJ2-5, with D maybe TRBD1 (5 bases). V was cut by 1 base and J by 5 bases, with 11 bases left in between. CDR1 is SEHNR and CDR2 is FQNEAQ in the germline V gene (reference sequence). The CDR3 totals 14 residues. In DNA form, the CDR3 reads TGTGCCAGCAGCTTAGTTCAGGGTTGGGAGACCCAGTACTTC. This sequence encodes CASSLVQGWETQYF. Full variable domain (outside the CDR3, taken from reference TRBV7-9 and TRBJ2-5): DTGVSQNPRHKITKRGQNVTFRCDPISEHNRLYWYRQTLGQGPEFLTYFQNEAQLEKSRLLSDRFSAERPKGSFSTLEIQRTEQGDSAMYLCASSLVQGWETQYFGPGTRLLVL.

In DNA form, the CDR3 reads TGTGCCGGGCGACAGGGGACACATGGCTACACCTTC. It specifies CAGRQGTHGYTF. The V and J genes are TRBV19 and TRBJ1-2, with 8 nucleotides matching TRBD1. Unmatched junction bases numbered 8, after V lost 11 bases and J lost 6 bases. There are 12 residues in the CDR3. Germline CDR1 and CDR2: LNHDA and SQIVND (reference sequence).

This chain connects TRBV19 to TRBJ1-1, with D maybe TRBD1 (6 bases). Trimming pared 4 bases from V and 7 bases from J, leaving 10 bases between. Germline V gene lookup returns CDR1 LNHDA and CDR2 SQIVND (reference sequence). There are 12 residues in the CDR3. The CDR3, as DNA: TGTGCCAGTAGTAGCCAGGGGATTGAAGCTTTCTTT. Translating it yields CASSSQGIEAFF. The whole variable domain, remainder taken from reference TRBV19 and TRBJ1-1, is DGGITQSPKYLFRKEGQNVTLSCEQNLNHDAMYWYRQDPGQGLRLIYYSQIVNDFQKGDIAEGYSVSREKKESFPLTVTSAQKNPTAFYLCASSSQGIEAFFGQGTRLTVV.

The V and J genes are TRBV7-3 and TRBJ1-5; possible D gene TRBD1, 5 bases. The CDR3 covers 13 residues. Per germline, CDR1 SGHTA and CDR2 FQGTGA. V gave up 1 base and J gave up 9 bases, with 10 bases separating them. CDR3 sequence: CASSLNSQGPQHF. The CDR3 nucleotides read TGTGCCAGCAGCTTAAATAGTCAGGGGCCCCAGCATTTT.

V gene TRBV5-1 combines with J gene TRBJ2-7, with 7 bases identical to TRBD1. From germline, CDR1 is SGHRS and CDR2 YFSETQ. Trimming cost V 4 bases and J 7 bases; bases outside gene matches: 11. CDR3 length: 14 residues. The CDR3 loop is CASSDGLDRSEQYF. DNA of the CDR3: TGCGCCAGCAGCGATGGCCTGGACAGGTCTGAGCAGTACTTC.

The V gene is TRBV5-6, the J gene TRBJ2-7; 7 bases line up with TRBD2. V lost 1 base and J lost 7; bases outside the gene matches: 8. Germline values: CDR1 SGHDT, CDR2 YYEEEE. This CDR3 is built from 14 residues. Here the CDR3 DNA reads TGTGCCAGCAGCTTGCTCGGCGGGAGAGTGGAGCAGTACTTC. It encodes CASSLLGGRVEQYF.

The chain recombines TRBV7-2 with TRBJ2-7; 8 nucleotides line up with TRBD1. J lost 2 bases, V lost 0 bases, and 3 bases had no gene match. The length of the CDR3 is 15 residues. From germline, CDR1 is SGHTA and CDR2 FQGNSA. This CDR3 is CASSLAGQGTYEQYF. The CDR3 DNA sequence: TGTGCCAGCAGCTTAGCAGGACAGGGAACCTACGAGCAGTACTTC.

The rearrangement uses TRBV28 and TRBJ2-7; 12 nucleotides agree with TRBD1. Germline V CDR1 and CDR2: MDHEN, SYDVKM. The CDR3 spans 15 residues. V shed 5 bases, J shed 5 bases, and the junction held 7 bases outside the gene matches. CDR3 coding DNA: TGTGCCAGCAGTAGCCCCGGGACAGGGGGCCACGAGCAGTACTTC. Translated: CASSSPGTGGHEQYF. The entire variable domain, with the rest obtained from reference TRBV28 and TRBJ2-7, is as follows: DVKVTQSSRYLVKRTGEKVFLECVQDMDHENMFWYRQDPGLGLRLIYFSYDVKMKEKGDIPEGYSVSREKKERFSLILESASTNQTSMYLCASSSPGTGGHEQYFGPGTRLTVT.

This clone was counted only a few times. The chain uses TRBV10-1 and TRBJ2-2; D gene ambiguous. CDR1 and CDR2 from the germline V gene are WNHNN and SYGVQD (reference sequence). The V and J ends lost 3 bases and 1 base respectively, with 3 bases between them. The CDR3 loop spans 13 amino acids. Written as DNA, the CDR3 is TGCGCCAGCAGTGACCAGAACACCGGGGAGCTGTTTTTT. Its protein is CASSDQNTGELFF.

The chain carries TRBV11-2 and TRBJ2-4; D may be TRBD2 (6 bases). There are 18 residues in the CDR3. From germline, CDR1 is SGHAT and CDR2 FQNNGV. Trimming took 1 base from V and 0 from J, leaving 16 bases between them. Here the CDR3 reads CASSLGWGDLIAKNIQYF. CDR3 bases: TGTGCCAGCAGCTTAGGGTGGGGGGATCTGATAGCCAAAAACATTCAGTACTTC.

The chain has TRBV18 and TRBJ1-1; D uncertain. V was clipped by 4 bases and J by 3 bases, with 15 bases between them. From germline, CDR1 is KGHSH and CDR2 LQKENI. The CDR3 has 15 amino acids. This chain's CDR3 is CASSLNVAGYTEAFF. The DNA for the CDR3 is TGTGCCAGCTCACTAAACGTGGCGGGGTACACTGAAGCTTTCTTT.

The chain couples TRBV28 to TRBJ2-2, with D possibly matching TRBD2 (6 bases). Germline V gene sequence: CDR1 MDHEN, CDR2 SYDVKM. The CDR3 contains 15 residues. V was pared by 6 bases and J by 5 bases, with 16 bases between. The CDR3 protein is CASRRFRRGTGELFF. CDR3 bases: TGTGCCAGCAGGCGGTTCCGGCGGGGTACCGGGGAGCTGTTTTTT.

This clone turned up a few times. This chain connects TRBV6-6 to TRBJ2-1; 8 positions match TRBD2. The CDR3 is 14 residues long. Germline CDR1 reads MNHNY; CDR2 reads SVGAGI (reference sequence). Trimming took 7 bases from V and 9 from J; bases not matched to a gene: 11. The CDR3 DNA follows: TGTGCCAGCACCCAGGGTGCGGGGGGCAGTGAGCAGTTCTTC. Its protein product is CASTQGAGGSEQFF.

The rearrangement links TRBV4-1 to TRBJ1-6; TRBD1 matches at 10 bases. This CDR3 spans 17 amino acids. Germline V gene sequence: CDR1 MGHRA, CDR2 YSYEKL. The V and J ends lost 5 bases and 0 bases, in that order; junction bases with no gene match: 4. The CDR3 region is CASSSDRGSSYNSPLHF. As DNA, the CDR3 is TGCGCCAGCAGCTCGGACAGGGGGAGCTCCTATAATTCACCCCTCCACTTT.

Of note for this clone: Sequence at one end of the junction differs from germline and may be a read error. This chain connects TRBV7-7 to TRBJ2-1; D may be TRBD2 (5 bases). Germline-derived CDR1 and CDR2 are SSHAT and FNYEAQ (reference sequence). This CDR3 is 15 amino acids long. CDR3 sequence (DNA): TGTGCTAGCAGCTTAGGACTGTCACAAGACAATGAGCAGTTCTTC. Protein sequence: CASSLGLSQDNEQFF.